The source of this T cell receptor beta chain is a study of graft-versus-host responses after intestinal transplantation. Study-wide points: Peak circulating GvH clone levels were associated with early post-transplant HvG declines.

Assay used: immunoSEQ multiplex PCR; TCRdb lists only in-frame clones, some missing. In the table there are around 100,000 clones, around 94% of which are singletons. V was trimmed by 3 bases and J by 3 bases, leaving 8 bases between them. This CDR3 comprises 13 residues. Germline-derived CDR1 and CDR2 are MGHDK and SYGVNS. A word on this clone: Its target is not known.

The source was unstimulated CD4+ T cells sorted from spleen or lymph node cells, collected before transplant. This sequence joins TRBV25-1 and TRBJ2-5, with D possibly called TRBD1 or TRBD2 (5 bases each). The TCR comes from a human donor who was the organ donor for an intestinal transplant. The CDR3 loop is CASSETAEETQYF. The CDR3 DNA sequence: TGTGCCAGCAGTGAGACAGCGGAAGAGACCCAGTACTTC.